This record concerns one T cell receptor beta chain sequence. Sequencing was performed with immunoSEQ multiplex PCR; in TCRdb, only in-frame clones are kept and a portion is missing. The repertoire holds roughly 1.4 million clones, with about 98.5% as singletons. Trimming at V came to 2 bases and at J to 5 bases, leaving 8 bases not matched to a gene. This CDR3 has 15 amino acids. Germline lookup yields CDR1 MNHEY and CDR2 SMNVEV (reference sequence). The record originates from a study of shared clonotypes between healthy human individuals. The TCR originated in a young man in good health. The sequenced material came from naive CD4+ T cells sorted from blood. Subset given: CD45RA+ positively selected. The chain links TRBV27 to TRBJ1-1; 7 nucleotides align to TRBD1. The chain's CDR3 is CASSLKWTGGTEAFF. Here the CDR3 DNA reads TGTGCCAGCAGTTTAAAGTGGACAGGAGGAACTGAAGCTTTCTTT.